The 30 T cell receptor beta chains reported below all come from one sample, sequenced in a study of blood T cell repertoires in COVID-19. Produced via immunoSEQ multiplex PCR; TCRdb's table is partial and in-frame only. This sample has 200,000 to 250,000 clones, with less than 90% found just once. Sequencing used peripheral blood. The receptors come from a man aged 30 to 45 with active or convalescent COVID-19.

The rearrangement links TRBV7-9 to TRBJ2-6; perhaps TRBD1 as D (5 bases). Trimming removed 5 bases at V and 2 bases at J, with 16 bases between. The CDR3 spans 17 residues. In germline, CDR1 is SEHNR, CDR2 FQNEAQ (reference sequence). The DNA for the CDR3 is TGTGCCAGCAGCGGGTCAGGGAAGAGACCTGGGGCCAACGTCCTGACTTTC. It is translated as CASSGSGKRPGANVLTF.

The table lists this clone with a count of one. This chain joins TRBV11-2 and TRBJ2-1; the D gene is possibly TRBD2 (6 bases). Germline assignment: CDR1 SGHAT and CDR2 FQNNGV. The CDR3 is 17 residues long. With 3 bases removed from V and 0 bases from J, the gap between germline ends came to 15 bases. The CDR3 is CASSLPPGTFSYNEQFF. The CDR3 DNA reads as TGTGCCAGCAGCTTGCCCCCCGGGACTTTCTCCTACAATGAGCAGTTCTTC.

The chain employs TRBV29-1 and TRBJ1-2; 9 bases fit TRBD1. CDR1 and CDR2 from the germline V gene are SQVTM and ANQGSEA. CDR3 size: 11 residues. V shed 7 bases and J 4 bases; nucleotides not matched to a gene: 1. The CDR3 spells CSGGQGYGYTF. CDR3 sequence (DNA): TGCAGCGGGGGACAGGGCTATGGCTACACCTTC. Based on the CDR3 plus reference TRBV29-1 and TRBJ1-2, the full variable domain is SAVISQKPSRDICQRGTSLTIQCQVDSQVTMMFWYRQQPGQSLTLIATANQGSEATYESGFVIDKFPISRPNLTFSTLTVSNMSPEDSSIYLCSGGQGYGYTFGSGTRLTVV.

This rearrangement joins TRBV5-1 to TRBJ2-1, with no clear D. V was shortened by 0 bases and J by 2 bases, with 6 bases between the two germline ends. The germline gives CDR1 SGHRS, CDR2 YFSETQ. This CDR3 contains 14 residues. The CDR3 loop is CASSLERPYNEQFF. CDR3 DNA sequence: TGCGCCAGCAGCTTGGAGCGACCCTACAATGAGCAGTTCTTC. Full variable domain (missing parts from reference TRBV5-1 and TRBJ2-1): KAGVTQTPRYLIKTRGQQVTLSCSPISGHRSVSWYQQTPGQGLQFLFEYFSETQRNKGNFPGRFSGRQFSNSRSEMNVSTLELGDSALYLCASSLERPYNEQFFGPGTRLTVL.

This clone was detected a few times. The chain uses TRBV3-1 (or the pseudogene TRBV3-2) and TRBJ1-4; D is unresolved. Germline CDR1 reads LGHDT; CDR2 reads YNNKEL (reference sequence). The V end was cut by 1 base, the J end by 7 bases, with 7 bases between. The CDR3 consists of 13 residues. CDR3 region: CASSQGGIEKLFF. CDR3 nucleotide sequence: TGTGCCAGCAGCCAAGGAGGGATTGAAAAACTGTTTTTT.

The CDR3 sequence: CASTLPGDRKLFF. Here the CDR3 DNA reads TGTGCCAGCACCCTCCCGGGGGACCGAAAACTGTTTTTT. The rearrangement uses TRBV28 and TRBJ1-4, with D possibly matching TRBD1 (5 bases). This CDR3 spans 13 amino acids. Trimming pared 7 bases from V and 10 bases from J, leaving 16 bases between. From germline, CDR1 is MDHEN and CDR2 SYDVKM.

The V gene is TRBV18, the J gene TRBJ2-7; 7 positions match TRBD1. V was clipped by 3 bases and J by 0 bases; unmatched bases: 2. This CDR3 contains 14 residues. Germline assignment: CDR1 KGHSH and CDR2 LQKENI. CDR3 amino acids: CASSPGQSSYEQYF. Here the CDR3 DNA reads TGTGCCAGCTCACCGGGACAGAGCTCCTACGAGCAGTACTTC.

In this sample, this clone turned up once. For the CDR3, the DNA is TGTGCCTGGAGTGGCGGGACAGGGAGCTCCTATAATTCACCCCTCCACTTT. Residues: CAWSGGTGSSYNSPLHF. The chain employs TRBV30 and TRBJ1-6; 9 positions agree with TRBD1. Germline V lookup: CDR1 GTSNPN, CDR2 SVGIG (reference sequence). This CDR3 comprises 17 residues. The ends lost 1 base at V and 0 bases at J; junction bases unmatched: 4.

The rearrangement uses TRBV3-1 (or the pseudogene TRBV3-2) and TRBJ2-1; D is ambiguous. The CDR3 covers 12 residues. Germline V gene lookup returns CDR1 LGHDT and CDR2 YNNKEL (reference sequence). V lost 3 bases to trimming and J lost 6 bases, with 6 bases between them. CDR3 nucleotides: TGTGCCAGCAGCCACCTAGGCAATGAGCAGTTCTTC. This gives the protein CASSHLGNEQFF.

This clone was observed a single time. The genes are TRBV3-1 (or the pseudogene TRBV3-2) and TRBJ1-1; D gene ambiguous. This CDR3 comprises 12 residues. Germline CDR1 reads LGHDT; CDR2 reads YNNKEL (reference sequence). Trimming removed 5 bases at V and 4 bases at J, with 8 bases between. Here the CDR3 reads CASSEGGTEAFF. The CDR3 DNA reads TGTGCCAGCAGCGAAGGAGGCACTGAAGCTTTCTTT.

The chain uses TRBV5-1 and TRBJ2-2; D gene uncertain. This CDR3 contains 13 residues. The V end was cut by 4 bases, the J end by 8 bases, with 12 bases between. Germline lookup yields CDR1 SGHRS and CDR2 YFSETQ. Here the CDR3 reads CASSHSGPGELFF. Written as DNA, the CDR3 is TGCGCCAGCAGCCATTCGGGTCCGGGGGAGCTGTTTTTT.

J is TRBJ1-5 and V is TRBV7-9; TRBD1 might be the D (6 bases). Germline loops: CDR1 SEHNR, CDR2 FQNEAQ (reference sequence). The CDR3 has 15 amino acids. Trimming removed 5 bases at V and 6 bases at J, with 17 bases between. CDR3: CASSHGQSSSQPQHF. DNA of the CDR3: TGTGCCAGCAGCCACGGACAGTCCTCGTCTCAGCCCCAGCATTTT.

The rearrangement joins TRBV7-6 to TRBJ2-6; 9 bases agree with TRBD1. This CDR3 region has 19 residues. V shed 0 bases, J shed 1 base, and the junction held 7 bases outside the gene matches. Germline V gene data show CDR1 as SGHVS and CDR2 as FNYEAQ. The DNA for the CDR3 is TGTGCCAGCAGCTTAGCGCTGGGACAGGGCGTTTCTGGGGCCAACGTCCTGACTTTC. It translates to CASSLALGQGVSGANVLTF.

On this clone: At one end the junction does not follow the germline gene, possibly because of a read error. For the CDR3, the DNA is TGTGCTAGCAGTTGGGACGGAGCGGGAGGAAATGAGCAGTTCTTC. It translates to CASSWDGAGGNEQFF. The chain joins TRBV7-7 to TRBJ2-1; 9 bases align to TRBD2. The CDR3 is made up of 15 amino acids. The V gene's germline CDR1 is SSHAT and CDR2 FNYEAQ (reference sequence).

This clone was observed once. The CDR3 here is CASTKGGGGYEQYF. As DNA, the CDR3 is TGTGCCAGCACCAAAGGAGGGGGCGGCTACGAGCAGTACTTC. The rearrangement links TRBV3-1 (or the pseudogene TRBV3-2) to TRBJ2-7; the D gene is possibly TRBD1 (7 bases). Per the germline V gene, CDR1 is LGHDT and CDR2 is YNNKEL (reference sequence). The CDR3 length is 14 residues. V was pared by 7 bases and J by 3 bases, with 16 bases between.

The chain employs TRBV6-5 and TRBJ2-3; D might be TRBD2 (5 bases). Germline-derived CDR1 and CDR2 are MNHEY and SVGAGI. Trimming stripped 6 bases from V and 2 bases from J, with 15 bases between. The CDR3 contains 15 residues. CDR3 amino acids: CASRWESRYTDTQYF. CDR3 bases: TGTGCCAGCAGGTGGGAGTCCAGATACACAGATACGCAGTATTTT.

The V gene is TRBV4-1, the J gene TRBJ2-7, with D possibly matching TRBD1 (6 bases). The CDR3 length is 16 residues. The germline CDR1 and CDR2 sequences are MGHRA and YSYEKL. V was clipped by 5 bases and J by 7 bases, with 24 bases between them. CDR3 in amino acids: CASSSRDNFPPSEQYF. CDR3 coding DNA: TGCGCCAGCAGCTCCCGGGACAACTTTCCTCCGAGTGAGCAGTACTTC.

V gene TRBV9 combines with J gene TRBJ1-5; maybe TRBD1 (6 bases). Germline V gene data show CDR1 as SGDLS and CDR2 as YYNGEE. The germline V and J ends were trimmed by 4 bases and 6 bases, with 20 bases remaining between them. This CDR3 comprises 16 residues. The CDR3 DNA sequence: TGTGCCAGCAGCCCATCAGAAGGGGGGGTGGGTCAGCCCCAGCATTTT. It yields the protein CASSPSEGGVGQPQHF.

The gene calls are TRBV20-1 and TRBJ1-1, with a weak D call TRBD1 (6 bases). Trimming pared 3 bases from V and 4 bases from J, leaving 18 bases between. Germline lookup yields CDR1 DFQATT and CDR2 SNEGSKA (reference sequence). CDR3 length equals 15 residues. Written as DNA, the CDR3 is TGCAGTGCTAGTAAGGGACAACCGGGGAGCACTGAAGCTTTCTTT. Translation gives CSASKGQPGSTEAFF.

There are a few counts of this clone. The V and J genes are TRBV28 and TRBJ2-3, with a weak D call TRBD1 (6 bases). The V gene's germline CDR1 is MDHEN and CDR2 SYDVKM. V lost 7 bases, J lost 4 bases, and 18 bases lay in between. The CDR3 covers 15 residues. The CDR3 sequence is CASTYQQGKADTQYF. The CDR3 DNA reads TGTGCCAGCACCTACCAACAGGGAAAGGCAGATACGCAGTATTTT.

The CDR3 DNA is TGTGCCAGCAGAAAGACAGGTTACAATGAGCAGTTCTTC. Protein: CASRKTGYNEQFF. The chain links TRBV6-5 to TRBJ2-1, with a possible D match to TRBD1 (6 bases). The V gene's germline CDR1 is MNHEY and CDR2 SVGAGI. This CDR3 is 13 amino acids long. Trimming took off 6 bases at V and 4 bases at J, with 10 bases between the two ends.

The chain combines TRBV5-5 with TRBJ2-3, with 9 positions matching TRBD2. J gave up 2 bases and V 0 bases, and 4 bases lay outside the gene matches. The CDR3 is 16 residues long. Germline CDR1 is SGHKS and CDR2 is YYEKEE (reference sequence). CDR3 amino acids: CASSLVTSGVTDTQYF. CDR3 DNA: TGTGCCAGCAGCTTGGTGACTAGCGGAGTCACAGATACGCAGTATTTT.

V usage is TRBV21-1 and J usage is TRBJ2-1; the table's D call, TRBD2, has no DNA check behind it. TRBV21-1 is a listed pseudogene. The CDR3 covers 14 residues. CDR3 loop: CASESSGKYNEQFF. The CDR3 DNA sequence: TGTGCCAGTGAGAGTAGCGGGAAGTACAATGAGCAGTTCTTC.

This CDR3 is CASGRDRGLGTEAFF. Here the CDR3 DNA reads TGTGCCAGCGGACGGGACAGGGGGCTTGGCACTGAAGCTTTCTTT. The chain is built from TRBV6-5 and TRBJ1-1, with 12 bases lining up with TRBD1. The V gene's germline CDR1 is MNHEY and CDR2 SVGAGI. The CDR3 extends over 15 amino acids. Germline trimming cut 8 bases from V and 4 bases from J; bases unmatched to any gene: 8.

The CDR3 DNA sequence: TGTGCCAGCAGCTTCAGGGAGCTGGGTGTCCCGGGAGGCGGGGAGCTGTTTTTT. This codes for CASSFRELGVPGGGELFF. The chain is built from TRBV7-2 and TRBJ2-2, with 7 bases lining up with TRBD2. V shed 3 bases and J 7 bases; nucleotides not matched to a gene: 17. CDR1 is SGHTA, CDR2 FQGNSA, per germline. CDR3 length: 18 residues.

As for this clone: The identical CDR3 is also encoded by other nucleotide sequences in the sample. Here the CDR3 reads CASSSYYGYTF. The CDR3 DNA reads TGTGCCAGCAGCTCCTACTATGGCTACACCTTC. The V call is TRBV7-2, the J call TRBJ1-2, with D unresolved. Trimming shortened V by 4 bases and J by 3 bases, and 3 bases separated the two germline ends. The CDR3 spans 11 residues. CDR1 is SGHTA and CDR2 is FQGNSA in the germline V gene.

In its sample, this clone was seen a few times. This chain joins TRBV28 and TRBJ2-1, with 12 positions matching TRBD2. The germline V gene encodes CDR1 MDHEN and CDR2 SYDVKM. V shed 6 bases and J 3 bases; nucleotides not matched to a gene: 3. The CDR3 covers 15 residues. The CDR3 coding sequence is TGTGCCAGCAGCAAGACTAGCGGGAGCTACAATGAGCAGTTCTTC. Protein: CASSKTSGSYNEQFF.

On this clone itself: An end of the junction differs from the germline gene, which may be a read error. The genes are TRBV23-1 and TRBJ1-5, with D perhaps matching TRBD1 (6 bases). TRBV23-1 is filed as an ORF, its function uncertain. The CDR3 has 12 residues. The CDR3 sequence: CASSQSEGVGAF. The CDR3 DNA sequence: TGCGCCAGCAGTCAATCCGAGGGGGTTGGGGCCTTT.

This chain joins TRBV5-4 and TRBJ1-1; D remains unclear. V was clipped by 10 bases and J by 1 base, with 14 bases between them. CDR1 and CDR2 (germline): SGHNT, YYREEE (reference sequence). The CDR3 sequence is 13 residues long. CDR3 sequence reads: CASSGNPNTEAFF. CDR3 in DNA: TGTGCCTCTTCGGGAAATCCGAACACTGAAGCTTTCTTT.

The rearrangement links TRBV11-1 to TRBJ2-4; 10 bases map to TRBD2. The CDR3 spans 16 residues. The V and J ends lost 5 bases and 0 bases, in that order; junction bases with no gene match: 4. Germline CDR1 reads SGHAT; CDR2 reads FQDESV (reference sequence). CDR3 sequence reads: CASSPTSGKAKNIQYF. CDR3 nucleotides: TGTGCCAGCAGCCCTACTAGCGGGAAAGCCAAAAACATTCAGTACTTC.